The present T cell receptor beta chain was sequenced within a study of tumor-infiltrating lymphocytes in primary liver carcinoma. RNA and DNA were co-extracted from approximately 20-30 mg of unsorted bulk tissue. V lost 8 bases and J 5 bases, leaving 20 bases between the germline ends. Germline V CDR1 and CDR2: LGHNA, YNFKEQ. This CDR3 is 15 amino acids long. With around 520 ng total RNA as template and a constant-region primer, TCR beta cDNA was made. Sequencing libraries for TCR beta derived from three nested multiplex PCR rounds that used slightly modified ARM-PCR. TRBV1-TRBV30 forward primers and a C-beta reverse primer were used in the first two PCR rounds, which each ran for approximately 10 cycles. MiXCR was run by TCRdb on the multiplex PCR reads, yielding one entry per CDR3 protein. The sample records some 110,000 distinct CDR3 sequences, roughly 80% being singletons.

V gene TRBV4-2 combines with J gene TRBJ2-3; maybe TRBD2 (6 bases). The sequence was collected from a man aged 35-49 years with primary liver carcinoma and hepatitis B virus infection. The sample consisted of liver tumor tissue from sampling region 3. Subset in this sample: tumor region T3, left-lateral pole. CDR3 sequence reads: CASCIEGGGGDTQYF. CDR3 bases: TGTGCCAGCTGCATTGAGGGAGGAGGAGGAGATACGCAGTATTTT.